The 30 T cell receptor beta chains below come from one sample, sequenced in a study of T cell responses to AZD1222 COVID-19 vaccine. Some clones are missing from TCRdb's copy, which holds only in-frame ones; the method was immunoSEQ multiplex PCR. In the table there are more than 140,000 clones, more than 75% of which are singletons. This sample comprised peripheral blood, obtained on day 0 of AZD1222 vaccination. These TCRs come from an adult in good health.

Note on this clone: In the same sample, other DNA sequences code for this CDR3. The chain recombines TRBV6-2 or TRBV6-3 with TRBJ1-3; D is uncertain. This CDR3 contains 15 residues. V lost 0 bases and J lost 0, with 6 bases in between. Germline V CDR1 and CDR2: MNHEY, SVGEGT. CDR3 sequence (DNA): TGTGCCAGCAGTTACTCGACGAGCTCTGGAAACACCATATATTTT. It codes for CASSYSTSSGNTIYF.

V usage is TRBV3-1 (or the pseudogene TRBV3-2) and J usage is TRBJ2-7, with D maybe TRBD1 (6 bases). Germline CDR1 reads LGHDT; CDR2 reads YNNKEL (reference sequence). The V end was cut by 2 bases, the J end by 9 bases, with 8 bases between. This CDR3 has 11 residues. The CDR3 loop reads CASSQTGRQYF. The DNA for the CDR3 is TGTGCCAGCAGCCAAACAGGGAGGCAGTACTTC.

V gene TRBV9 combines with J gene TRBJ2-3, with D maybe TRBD2 (5 bases). The CDR3 runs to 17 residues. Germline CDR1 SGDLS, CDR2 YYNGEE. The V gene lost 4 bases and the J gene lost 0 bases, with 18 bases spanning the gap. The CDR3, as DNA: TGTGCCAGCAGCCCCTTGAGCGGCTATGGAAGCACAGATACGCAGTATTTT. Its protein is CASSPLSGYGSTDTQYF.

The gene calls are TRBV6-2 or TRBV6-3 and TRBJ2-1; D gene uncertain. The V end lost 6 bases, the J end lost 1 base, and 16 bases lay between the germline ends. CDR1 MNHEY and CDR2 SVGEGT come from the germline V gene. The CDR3 is 16 residues long. CDR3 amino acids: CASSPMVGTSYNEQFF. CDR3 sequence (DNA): TGTGCCAGCAGCCCGATGGTGGGTACGTCCTACAATGAGCAGTTCTTC.

J is TRBJ2-1 and V is TRBV4-2; TRBD2 matches 12 bases. Unmatched junction bases numbered 15, after V lost 3 bases and J lost 0 bases. Germline V gene sequence: CDR1 LGHNA, CDR2 YNFKEQ. The CDR3 covers 21 residues. The CDR3 sequence is CASSQSATSGRLPTSYNEQFF. The CDR3 coding sequence is TGTGCCAGCAGCCAGTCTGCTACTAGCGGGAGGCTACCGACCTCCTACAATGAGCAGTTCTTC.

The chain joins TRBV4-1 to TRBJ1-5, with D hard to call. There are 13 residues in the CDR3. Trimming left V 5 bases short and J 3 bases short, with 8 bases between. Germline-derived CDR1 and CDR2 are MGHRA and YSYEKL. CDR3: CASSKRDNQPQHF. In DNA, the CDR3 is TGCGCCAGCAGCAAGAGGGACAATCAGCCCCAGCATTTT.

The gene calls are TRBV2 and TRBJ2-3; D possibly corresponds to TRBD2 (6 bases). The germline V gene has CDR1 SNHLY and CDR2 FYNNEI. The CDR3 is 15 residues long. V was shortened by 8 bases and J by 4 bases, with 19 bases between the two germline ends. CDR3 residues: CASRIYGGEADTQYF. The DNA of the CDR3 is TGTGCCAGCCGTATTTACGGGGGTGAAGCAGATACGCAGTATTTT.

The J gene is TRBJ2-4, the V gene TRBV3-1 (or the pseudogene TRBV3-2); 10 nucleotides match TRBD1. Germline CDR1 LGHDT, CDR2 YNNKEL (reference sequence). The junction had 8 bases not matched to a gene; V was cut back by 0 bases and J by 0 bases. The CDR3 loop spans 19 amino acids. Here the CDR3 reads CASSQEDRGRFVAKNIQYF. CDR3 DNA: TGTGCCAGCAGCCAAGAAGACAGGGGGCGCTTCGTAGCCAAAAACATTCAGTACTTC.

This chain connects TRBV15 to TRBJ2-5, with D perhaps TRBD1 or TRBD2 (5 bases each). The V gene's germline CDR1 is LNHNV and CDR2 YYDKDF (reference sequence). There are 16 residues in the CDR3. The germline V and J ends were trimmed by 0 bases and 1 base, with 12 bases remaining between them. The CDR3 nucleotides are TGTGCCACCAGCAGAGATTGGGGGACGGGCCAAGAGACCCAGTACTTC. This translates into CATSRDWGTGQETQYF.

CDR3 DNA: TGTGCCAGCAGTCTACGCGAGGACTGGCTAGAGACCCAGTACTTC. Translated: CASSLREDWLETQYF. The rearrangement links TRBV28 to TRBJ2-5; the D gene is possibly TRBD2 (5 bases). The CDR3 consists of 15 residues. CDR1 MDHEN and CDR2 SYDVKM come from the germline V gene. The germline V and J ends were trimmed by 5 bases and 4 bases, with 17 bases remaining between them. The full variable domain, its missing parts supplied by reference TRBV28 and TRBJ2-5, is DVKVTQSSRYLVKRTGEKVFLECVQDMDHENMFWYRQDPGLGLRLIYFSYDVKMKEKGDIPEGYSVSREKKERFSLILESASTNQTSMYLCASSLREDWLETQYFGPGTRLLVL.

The chain carries TRBV3-1 (or the pseudogene TRBV3-2) and TRBJ2-7; a possible D gene is TRBD2 (7 bases). The CDR3 has 13 amino acids. Germline values: CDR1 LGHDT, CDR2 YNNKEL (reference sequence). V was trimmed by 4 bases and J by 6 bases, leaving 13 bases between them. CDR3: CASSLGRGGEQYF. CDR3 nucleotides: TGTGCCAGCAGCCTGGGGAGGGGGGGCGAGCAGTACTTC.

This clone was recorded only once. The chain has TRBV4-1 and TRBJ2-2, with D perhaps matching TRBD1 or TRBD2 (6 bases each). Germline CDR1 MGHRA, CDR2 YSYEKL. V lost 3 bases, J lost 4 bases, and 15 bases lay in between. This CDR3 contains 16 residues. The CDR3 here is CASSQWGDTVTGELFF. The CDR3 coding sequence is TGCGCCAGCAGCCAGTGGGGGGACACCGTCACCGGGGAGCTGTTTTTT.

V gene TRBV3-1 (or the pseudogene TRBV3-2) combines with J gene TRBJ2-3, with D possibly being TRBD2 (7 bases). Germline CDR1 and CDR2: LGHDT and YNNKEL (reference sequence). The ends were cut back, 1 base at V and 8 bases at J, with 13 bases in the middle. CDR3 length equals 14 residues. The CDR3 bases are TGTGCCAGCAGCCAAGGGGGGGGCAGGACTACGCAGTATTTT. The encoded protein is CASSQGGGRTTQYF.

As DNA, the CDR3 is TGTGCCAGCAGTTTAGGGGCTAGCGGGAGGAATGAGCAGTTCTTC. This gives the protein CASSLGASGRNEQFF. The chain uses TRBV28 and TRBJ2-1; TRBD2 matches at 11 bases. Germline V gives CDR1 MDHEN, CDR2 SYDVKM. The CDR3 totals 15 residues. The V and J ends lost 2 bases and 7 bases, in that order; junction bases with no gene match: 4. Full variable domain (missing parts from reference TRBV28 and TRBJ2-1): DVKVTQSSRYLVKRTGEKVFLECVQDMDHENMFWYRQDPGLGLRLIYFSYDVKMKEKGDIPEGYSVSREKKERFSLILESASTNQTSMYLCASSLGASGRNEQFFGPGTRLTVL.

The CDR3 protein is CASSPRDYGYTF. In DNA form, the CDR3 reads TGTGCCAGCAGCCCCAGAGACTATGGCTACACCTTC. The chain couples TRBV12-3 or TRBV12-4 to TRBJ1-2; D unclear. The CDR3 consists of 12 residues. Between the trimmed V and J ends, which lost 6 bases and 3 bases, there was a span of 8 bases.

The sample holds one count of this clone. V and J are TRBV15 and TRBJ2-4; D not resolved. Germline V gene sequence: CDR1 LNHNV, CDR2 YYDKDF (reference sequence). CDR3 length: 13 residues. The V end lost 5 bases, the J end lost 8 bases, and 13 bases lay between the germline ends. CDR3 bases: TGTGCCACCAGCGGGGTATACCGGGACATTCAGTACTTC. It codes for CATSGVYRDIQYF.

The V call is TRBV19, the J call TRBJ2-5, with 11 positions matching TRBD2. The CDR3 is made up of 16 amino acids. V gave up 3 bases and J gave up 2 bases; unmatched junction bases: 5. CDR1 is LNHDA and CDR2 is SQIVND in the germline V gene (reference sequence). Here the CDR3 DNA reads TGTGCCAGTAGTATCGGGGGACTAGCGGAACAAGAGACCCAGTACTTC. Translation gives CASSIGGLAEQETQYF.

In this sample, this clone turned up once. The chain recombines TRBV2 with TRBJ1-1, with 8 positions matching TRBD1. Losses at the gene ends were 0 bases for V and 1 base for J; bases not matched to a gene: 4. CDR3 size: 16 residues. CDR1 and CDR2 from the germline V gene are SNHLY and FYNNEI. CDR3 nucleotide sequence: TGTGCCAGCAGTGAAGCAATCGGGACAGGGAACACTGAAGCTTTCTTT. The encoded protein is CASSEAIGTGNTEAFF.

The rearrangement links TRBV29-1 to TRBJ2-3, with TRBD2 identical over 9 bases. This CDR3 is built from 17 residues. V gave up 4 bases and J gave up 1 base; unmatched junction bases: 12. Germline lookup yields CDR1 SQVTM and CDR2 ANQGSEA. CDR3 region: CSVAGGLAEDGTDTQYF. The CDR3 region has the DNA TGCAGCGTTGCTGGGGGACTAGCAGAGGACGGCACAGATACGCAGTATTTT.

The V and J genes are TRBV28 and TRBJ1-5; unclear D gene. Germline V gene sequence: CDR1 MDHEN, CDR2 SYDVKM. V lost 5 bases, J lost 8 bases, and 13 bases lay in between. This CDR3 has 13 residues. The CDR3 is CASSPIPGEPQHF. In DNA form, the CDR3 reads TGTGCCAGCAGTCCTATCCCTGGCGAGCCCCAGCATTTT.

The rearrangement links TRBV9 to TRBJ2-2; no definite D call. The CDR3 spans 16 residues. CDR1 is SGDLS, CDR2 YYNGEE, per germline. V shed 3 bases and J shed 3 bases, with 15 bases lying between them. CDR3 protein: CASSGPLYLDTGELFF. CDR3 DNA: TGTGCCAGCAGCGGCCCTCTATATCTGGACACCGGGGAGCTGTTTTTT.

The chain recombines TRBV7-9 with TRBJ2-7, with a possible D match to TRBD1 (6 bases). Germline V CDR1 and CDR2: SEHNR, FQNEAQ (reference sequence). The CDR3 runs to 13 residues. Deletions cut 5 bases from V and 4 bases from J, with 12 bases between. CDR3 sequence (DNA): TGTGCCAGCAGCGATTCCCAGGGGTACGAGCAGTACTTC. Encoded protein: CASSDSQGYEQYF.

The rearrangement joins TRBV12-5 to TRBJ2-4; D unclear. V lost 5 bases and J 0 bases, leaving 11 bases between the germline ends. Germline-derived CDR1 and CDR2 are LGHNT and FRNRAP. CDR3 length: 15 amino acids. CDR3 amino acids: CASGPGGVAKNIQYF. In DNA, the CDR3 is TGTGCTAGTGGTCCGGGCGGAGTAGCCAAAAACATTCAGTACTTC.

The CDR3 protein is CASSYSLGTYEQYF. As DNA, the CDR3 is TGTGCCAGCAGTTACTCTTTGGGAACCTACGAGCAGTACTTC. The gene calls are TRBV6-5 and TRBJ2-7; D remains unclear. This CDR3 is built from 14 residues. Germline CDR1 MNHEY, CDR2 SVGAGI. Trimming cost V 0 bases and J 2 bases, with 8 bases left between them.

V gene TRBV9 combines with J gene TRBJ2-1; TRBD2 matches at 10 bases. The CDR3 spans 17 residues. The V segment lost 2 bases and the J segment 7 bases; nucleotides outside the gene matches: 12. From germline, CDR1 is SGDLS and CDR2 YYNGEE. In DNA, the CDR3 is TGTGCCAGCAGCGTTGGAGCGGGAGGGCCTGGTCGGAATGAGCAGTTCTTC. This codes for CASSVGAGGPGRNEQFF.

V gene TRBV19 combines with J gene TRBJ1-5, with D maybe TRBD1 (6 bases). Germline V lookup: CDR1 LNHDA, CDR2 SQIVND (reference sequence). The length of the CDR3 is 15 residues. Trimming stripped 7 bases from V and 0 bases from J, with 13 bases between. The CDR3 DNA reads as TGTGCCAGTATGTGGTCAGGGGATAGCAATCAGCCCCAGCATTTT. Translated: CASMWSGDSNQPQHF.

The V call is TRBV18, the J call TRBJ1-5; TRBD1 matches 10 bases. Trimming cost V 5 bases and J 2 bases; bases outside gene matches: 6. Germline V gene sequence: CDR1 KGHSH, CDR2 LQKENI. The CDR3 consists of 16 residues. The CDR3 sequence is CASSARQGAGNQPQHF. CDR3 in DNA: TGTGCCAGCTCAGCCCGACAGGGGGCCGGCAATCAGCCCCAGCATTTT.

The gene calls are TRBV27 and TRBJ2-1; 14 bases align to TRBD2. The V segment lost 3 bases and the J segment 5 bases; nucleotides outside the gene matches: 6. Per the germline V gene, CDR1 is MNHEY and CDR2 is SMNVEV (reference sequence). CDR3 length equals 17 residues. The CDR3 nucleotides read TGTGCCAGCAGTTTGACAGTGGGACTAGCGGGGGACAATGAGCAGTTCTTC. Translated, it gives CASSLTVGLAGDNEQFF.

V is TRBV6-5 and J is TRBJ1-6, with a possible D match to TRBD1 (5 bases). CDR1 MNHEY and CDR2 SVGAGI come from the germline V gene. CDR3 length: 14 residues. CDR3 sequence reads: CATGTSSYNSPLHF. The CDR3 region has the DNA TGTGCTACCGGGACCAGCTCCTATAATTCACCCCTCCACTTT.

This clone was detected once. V is TRBV29-1 and J is TRBJ2-7; D gene unclear. This CDR3 is 13 amino acids long. Trimming shortened V by 0 bases and J by 0 bases, and 6 bases separated the two germline ends. Germline-derived CDR1 and CDR2 are SQVTM and ANQGSEA. CDR3 protein: CSVEDGVSYEQYF. In DNA, the CDR3 is TGCAGCGTTGAAGATGGTGTCTCCTACGAGCAGTACTTC.